The 30 T cell receptor beta chains given below trace back to one sample, sequenced in a study of blood T cell repertoires in COVID-19. The assay was immunoSEQ multiplex PCR, and TCRdb's table has in-frame clones only and misses some. The sample records some 200,000 clones, about 80% being singletons. The material sequenced was peripheral blood. The receptor set was obtained from an older woman with acute or convalescent COVID-19.

V and J are TRBV4-2 and TRBJ2-5; no firm D call. V was trimmed by 1 base and J by 5 bases, leaving 8 bases between them. Germline CDR1 reads LGHNA; CDR2 reads YNFKEQ. The CDR3 has 13 residues. CDR3 sequence: CASSQGSLETQYF. For the CDR3, the DNA is TGTGCCAGCAGCCAAGGTTCTTTGGAGACCCAGTACTTC.

V is TRBV5-1 and J is TRBJ2-1; 12 bases match TRBD2. V lost 4 bases, J lost 8 bases, and 10 bases stayed unmatched. CDR1 is SGHRS and CDR2 is YFSETQ in the germline V gene. The CDR3 runs to 16 residues. DNA of the CDR3: TGCGCCAGCAGCATCCCATCTAGCGGGGGGGTCGATGAGCAGTTCTTC. Protein sequence: CASSIPSSGGVDEQFF.

This clone was seen a few times. The chain joins TRBV10-2 to TRBJ2-1, with D perhaps TRBD2 (5 bases). The CDR3 is 12 residues long. The V gene's germline CDR1 is WSHSY and CDR2 SAAADI. Trimming shortened V by 4 bases and J by 6 bases, and 7 bases separated the two germline ends. The CDR3 sequence is CASSGLANEQFF. The DNA of the CDR3 is TGCGCCAGCAGTGGGCTAGCCAATGAGCAGTTCTTC.

The CDR3 sequence is CASSQSADQGGNYGYTF. Here the CDR3 DNA reads TGTGCCAGCAGCCAATCCGCCGACCAGGGGGGTAACTATGGCTACACCTTC. This chain links TRBV4-2 with TRBJ1-2, with TRBD1 matching 7 bases. Unmatched junction bases numbered 10, after V lost 2 bases and J lost 1 base. Germline loops: CDR1 LGHNA, CDR2 YNFKEQ. CDR3 size: 17 residues.

The V call is TRBV6-2 or TRBV6-3, the J call TRBJ1-1, with D uncertain. The germline gives CDR1 MNHEY, CDR2 SVGEGT. CDR3 length: 14 amino acids. Trimming shortened V by 4 bases and J by 6 bases, and 15 bases separated the two germline ends. CDR3 sequence reads: CASSSRVTTAEAFF. CDR3 nucleotide sequence: TGTGCCAGCAGTTCCCGGGTCACCACCGCTGAAGCTTTCTTT.

The J gene is TRBJ1-1, the V gene TRBV18, with a weak D call TRBD1 (5 bases). The CDR3 is made up of 14 amino acids. The ends were cut back, 6 bases at V and 1 base at J, with 12 bases in the middle. Germline V gives CDR1 KGHSH, CDR2 LQKENI. CDR3 sequence: CASSEGAGNTEAFF. The CDR3 DNA follows: TGTGCCAGCTCCGAAGGGGCAGGGAACACTGAAGCTTTCTTT.

This clone was detected a few times. This chain links TRBV5-1 with TRBJ1-1; D is possibly TRBD1 (6 bases). The CDR3 covers 17 residues. Trimming left V 4 bases short and J 6 bases short, with 25 bases between. Germline values: CDR1 SGHRS, CDR2 YFSETQ. In nucleotides, the CDR3 is TGCGCCAGCAGCGGATCCGGGACAAGCGTGGTTTTCGCTGAAGCTTTCTTT. The encoded protein is CASSGSGTSVVFAEAFF.

This clone was detected once. V is TRBV5-4 and J is TRBJ2-2; 7 bases are a match to TRBD1. The CDR3 runs to 16 residues. V dropped 4 bases and J dropped 0; count of bases not matched to a gene: 6. Germline V gene sequence: CDR1 SGHNT, CDR2 YYREEE (reference sequence). In nucleotides, the CDR3 is TGTGCCAGCAGCACCTACAGGGGCGCGAACACCGGGGAGCTGTTTTTT. It yields the protein CASSTYRGANTGELFF.

The chain employs TRBV7-2 and TRBJ1-1; maybe TRBD1 (5 bases). Between the trimmed V and J ends, which lost 0 bases and 6 bases, there was a span of 14 bases. This CDR3 is 15 amino acids long. CDR1 is SGHTA, CDR2 FQGNSA, per germline. The CDR3 region is CASSLAGGALPEAFF. Written as DNA, the CDR3 is TGTGCCAGCAGCTTAGCGGGAGGGGCCCTCCCTGAAGCTTTCTTT. The full variable domain, its missing parts supplied by reference TRBV7-2 and TRBJ1-1, is GAGVSQSPSNKVTEKGKDVELRCDPISGHTALYWYRQSLGQGLEFLIYFQGNSAPDKSGLPSDRFSAERTGGSVSTLTIQRTQQEDSAVYLCASSLAGGALPEAFFGQGTRLTVV.

The genes are TRBV14 and TRBJ1-2; weak D call: TRBD1 (5 bases). Germline CDR1 SGHDN, CDR2 FVKESK. The CDR3 totals 16 residues. The germline V and J ends were trimmed by 0 bases and 6 bases, with 17 bases remaining between them. The CDR3 region is CASSQDLWGGLDGYTF. Written as DNA, the CDR3 is TGTGCCAGCAGCCAAGATCTATGGGGGGGGTTGGATGGCTACACCTTC.

The V gene is TRBV11-2, the J gene TRBJ1-2; 9 bases map to TRBD1. The CDR3 covers 14 residues. V dropped 5 bases and J dropped 1; count of bases not matched to a gene: 2. Germline loops: CDR1 SGHAT, CDR2 FQNNGV. The CDR3 is CASSRDRDNYGYTF. The CDR3 nucleotides are TGTGCCAGCAGCCGGGACAGGGATAACTATGGCTACACCTTC.

The chain uses TRBV5-5 and TRBJ1-2; D is ambiguous. There are 15 residues in the CDR3. Per germline, CDR1 SGHKS and CDR2 YYEKEE (reference sequence). The ends were cut back, 1 base at V and 1 base at J, with 11 bases in the middle. The CDR3 loop reads CASSLTQRLNYGYTF. CDR3 sequence (DNA): TGTGCCAGCAGCTTGACTCAGCGACTTAACTATGGCTACACCTTC.

The chain recombines TRBV20-1 with TRBJ1-1; D may be TRBD1 (5 bases). The CDR3 totals 14 residues. Germline values: CDR1 DFQATT, CDR2 SNEGSKA (reference sequence). The ends were cut back, 3 bases at V and 1 base at J, with 12 bases in the middle. The CDR3 coding sequence is TGCAGTGCTAGTCGGGGCGGGAGGAACACTGAAGCTTTCTTT. Amino acids: CSASRGGRNTEAFF.

The chain recombines TRBV30 with TRBJ1-2; tentative D call: TRBD1 (6 bases). V was cut by 5 bases and J by 1 base, with 14 bases left in between. This CDR3 has 14 residues. CDR1 and CDR2 (germline): GTSNPN, SVGIG (reference sequence). The CDR3 is CAWHTGQNNYGYTF. In DNA, the CDR3 is TGTGCCTGGCACACAGGGCAAAATAACTATGGCTACACCTTC.

V gene TRBV5-1 combines with J gene TRBJ2-3, with 8 bases aligning to TRBD2. The germline CDR1 and CDR2 sequences are SGHRS and YFSETQ. The length of the CDR3 is 16 residues. With V trimmed by 0 bases and J by 2 bases, 5 bases remained unmatched. The CDR3 loop is CASSLAAGGFTDTQYF. The CDR3 nucleotides read TGCGCCAGCAGCTTGGCGGCGGGGGGATTCACAGATACGCAGTATTTT.

The V and J genes are TRBV7-9 and TRBJ2-3; the match to TRBD2 covers 11 bases. J gave up 2 bases and V 4 bases, and 5 bases lay outside the gene matches. There are 16 residues in the CDR3. Per the germline V gene, CDR1 is SEHNR and CDR2 is FQNEAQ (reference sequence). CDR3 nucleotides: TGTGCCAGCAGCTCCCGTAGCGGGGGGGACACAGATACGCAGTATTTT. This gives the protein CASSSRSGGDTDTQYF.

The chain carries TRBV30 and TRBJ1-2; 9 bases match TRBD1. CDR3 length: 14 residues. Trimming cost V 2 bases and J 4 bases; bases outside gene matches: 5. Per germline, CDR1 GTSNPN and CDR2 SVGIG (reference sequence). The CDR3 protein is CAWSLGQGPYGYTF. Here the CDR3 DNA reads TGTGCCTGGAGTTTGGGACAGGGTCCCTATGGCTACACCTTC. The full variable domain, in which reference TRBV30 and TRBJ1-2 provide the parts outside the CDR3, is SQTIHQWPATLVQPVGSPLSLECTVEGTSNPNLYWYRQAAGRGLQLLFYSVGIGQISSEVPQNLSASRPQDRQFILSSKKLLLSDSGFYLCAWSLGQGPYGYTFGSGTRLTVV.

The chain carries TRBV5-4 and TRBJ1-2, with D perhaps TRBD1 (5 bases). The germline V gene has CDR1 SGHNT and CDR2 YYREEE (reference sequence). The CDR3 is made up of 16 amino acids. The V end lost 3 bases, the J end lost 3 bases, and 18 bases lay between the germline ends. The CDR3 loop is CASSSETARGDYGYTF. The CDR3, as DNA: TGTGCCAGCAGCTCCGAAACCGCTAGGGGCGACTATGGCTACACCTTC.

In DNA, the CDR3 is TGCAGCGTTGAGTCGGGGGTCCGCACTGAAGCTTTCTTT. Translation: CSVESGVRTEAFF. This sequence joins TRBV29-1 and TRBJ1-1; D perhaps matches TRBD1 (5 bases). The germline V gene has CDR1 SQVTM and CDR2 ANQGSEA. Trimming cost V 3 bases and J 4 bases, with 12 bases left between them. CDR3 length equals 13 residues.

This clone turned up a few times. Other DNA variants within this sample encode the same CDR3. The J gene is TRBJ2-2, the V gene TRBV9, with D perhaps TRBD1 (6 bases). Trimming stripped 0 bases from V and 2 bases from J, with 8 bases between. Per germline, CDR1 SGDLS and CDR2 YYNGEE. This CDR3 is 15 amino acids long. CDR3 in DNA: TGTGCCAGCAGCGTAGGGACAGTCAACACCGGGGAGCTGTTTTTT. Translated: CASSVGTVNTGELFF.

This chain links TRBV7-9 with TRBJ1-5; D not resolved. Germline loops: CDR1 SEHNR, CDR2 FQNEAQ (reference sequence). V was trimmed by 6 bases and J by 6 bases, leaving 12 bases between them. The CDR3 totals 13 residues. CDR3 DNA: TGTGCCAGCAGATTTGGGGAGGGTCAGCCCCAGCATTTT. As protein: CASRFGEGQPQHF.

The chain combines TRBV30 with TRBJ1-2; 11 nucleotides align to TRBD1. Germline values: CDR1 GTSNPN, CDR2 SVGIG (reference sequence). V shed 3 bases and J 7 bases; nucleotides not matched to a gene: 4. The CDR3 contains 13 residues. CDR3 loop: CAWSGQGAVGYTF. As DNA, the CDR3 is TGTGCCTGGAGCGGACAGGGGGCCGTTGGCTACACCTTC.

This clone was found a few times. CDR3 in amino acids: CASSLASTDTQYF. The CDR3 nucleotides are TGTGCCAGCAGTTTGGCTAGCACAGATACGCAGTATTTT. This sequence joins TRBV12-3 or TRBV12-4 and TRBJ2-3; D call uncertain. V was pared by 3 bases and J by 0 bases, with 4 bases between. CDR3 length equals 13 residues.

This clone is a singleton in its sample. V and J are TRBV4-1 and TRBJ1-4; a weak D match, TRBD1 (6 bases). V was clipped by 1 base and J by 0 bases, with 12 bases between them. CDR1 MGHRA and CDR2 YSYEKL come from the germline V gene. The CDR3 extends over 17 amino acids. CDR3 in amino acids: CASSQVGQPATNEKLFF. CDR3 DNA: TGCGCCAGCAGCCAAGTAGGACAGCCTGCAACTAATGAAAAACTGTTTTTT.

The sample holds one count of this clone. The chain is built from TRBV7-6 and TRBJ2-2; 10 nucleotides agree with TRBD1. This CDR3 comprises 16 residues. The junction had 8 bases not matched to a gene; V was cut back by 5 bases and J by 5 bases. CDR1 SGHVS and CDR2 FNYEAQ come from the germline V gene. The CDR3 spells CASSPETGGYTGELFF. The CDR3 DNA is TGTGCCAGCAGCCCAGAGACAGGGGGCTATACCGGGGAGCTGTTTTTT.

The J gene is TRBJ1-4, the V gene TRBV4-3; D not certain. Germline V gene data show CDR1 as LGHNA and CDR2 as YSLEER. Trimming took 1 base from V and 3 from J, leaving 9 bases between them. CDR3 length: 15 amino acids. CDR3 nucleotides: TGCGCCAGCAGCCAAGGCACAGCCTCTAATGAAAAACTGTTTTTT. Translated, it gives CASSQGTASNEKLFF.

The rearrangement joins TRBV4-1 to TRBJ1-2; TRBD1 matches at 9 bases. The CDR3 contains 15 residues. Trimming took 5 bases from V and 5 from J; bases not matched to a gene: 9. Germline assignment: CDR1 MGHRA and CDR2 YSYEKL. The CDR3 loop is CASSYQTGGYYGYTF. Here the CDR3 DNA reads TGCGCCAGCAGCTACCAAACAGGGGGCTATTATGGCTACACCTTC.

The rearrangement uses TRBV4-2 and TRBJ1-2, with D unresolved. Trimming stripped 0 bases from V and 2 bases from J, with 10 bases between. The length of the CDR3 is 15 residues. Germline V gene sequence: CDR1 LGHNA, CDR2 YNFKEQ. CDR3 loop: CASSQDGDWNYGYTF. CDR3 nucleotide sequence: TGTGCCAGCAGCCAAGACGGGGATTGGAACTATGGCTACACCTTC.

This chain joins TRBV28 and TRBJ1-4, with 8 bases identical to TRBD1. CDR3 length equals 16 residues. J was trimmed by 11 bases and V by 3 bases; bases with no gene match: 14. Germline CDR1 reads MDHEN; CDR2 reads SYDVKM. The CDR3 DNA sequence: TGTGCCAGCAGTTTTCATCAGGGGGCTGGCTTCGGGAAACTGTTTTTT. This codes for CASSFHQGAGFGKLFF.

The V gene is TRBV5-6, the J gene TRBJ1-2; a possible D gene is TRBD1 (5 bases). The length of the CDR3 is 16 residues. The V and J ends lost 0 bases and 5 bases respectively, with 17 bases between them. Germline CDR1 reads SGHDT; CDR2 reads YYEEEE. CDR3 DNA sequence: TGTGCCAGCAGCTTGGAAGGTGACAGAGGAGTGTATGGCTACACCTTC. It translates to CASSLEGDRGVYGYTF.